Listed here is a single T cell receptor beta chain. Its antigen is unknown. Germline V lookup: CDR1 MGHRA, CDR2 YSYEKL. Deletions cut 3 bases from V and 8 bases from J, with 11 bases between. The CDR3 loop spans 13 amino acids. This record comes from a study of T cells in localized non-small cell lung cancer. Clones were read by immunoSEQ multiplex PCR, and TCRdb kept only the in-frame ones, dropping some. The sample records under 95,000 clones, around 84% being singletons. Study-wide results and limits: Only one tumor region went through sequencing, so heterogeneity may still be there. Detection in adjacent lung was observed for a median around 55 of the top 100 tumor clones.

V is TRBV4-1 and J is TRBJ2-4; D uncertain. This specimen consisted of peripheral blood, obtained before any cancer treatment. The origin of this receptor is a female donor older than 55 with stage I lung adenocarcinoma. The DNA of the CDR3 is TGCGCCAGCAGCCAGCCGAACGGTGACATTCAGTACTTC. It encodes CASSQPNGDIQYF.